The present TCR beta chain was sequenced within a study of blood T cell repertoires in COVID-19. Study overall: The samples span acute and convalescent COVID-19 from the United States, Italy and Spain. PBMCs, B-cell-depleted T cells, or T cells were the source of the cDNA or gDNA that made up the material.

Sequencing was performed with immunoSEQ multiplex PCR; in TCRdb, only in-frame clones are kept and a portion is missing. The sample records approximately 120,000 clones, approximately 80% being singletons. Germline values: CDR1 MNHEY, CDR2 SVGAGI. The CDR3 is made up of 13 amino acids. V was shortened by 5 bases and J by 4 bases, with 10 bases between the two germline ends. The table lists this clone with a few counts. The receptor was derived from a woman between 45 and 65 years old with acute or convalescent COVID-19. The chain is built from TRBV6-5 and TRBJ2-3, with a possible D match to TRBD1 (5 bases). The sequenced material came from peripheral blood. The CDR3 region is CASSLGAPDTQYF. DNA for the CDR3: TGTGCCAGCAGTCTAGGGGCCCCAGATACGCAGTATTTT.